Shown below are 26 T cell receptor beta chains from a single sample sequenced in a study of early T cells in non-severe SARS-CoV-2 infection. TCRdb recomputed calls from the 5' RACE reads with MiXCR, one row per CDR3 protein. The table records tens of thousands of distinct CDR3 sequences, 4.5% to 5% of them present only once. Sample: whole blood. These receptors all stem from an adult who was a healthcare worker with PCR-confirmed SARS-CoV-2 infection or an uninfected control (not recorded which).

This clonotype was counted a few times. In DNA, the CDR3 is TGCGCCAGCAGGTTGGACAGAAGCACAGATACGCAGTATTTT. Amino acids: CASRLDRSTDTQYF. This rearrangement joins TRBV4-1 to TRBJ2-3, with D possibly being TRBD1 (6 bases). The CDR3 spans 14 residues. V was clipped by 6 bases and J by 0 bases, with 10 bases between them. Germline CDR1 and CDR2: MGHRA and YSYEKL.

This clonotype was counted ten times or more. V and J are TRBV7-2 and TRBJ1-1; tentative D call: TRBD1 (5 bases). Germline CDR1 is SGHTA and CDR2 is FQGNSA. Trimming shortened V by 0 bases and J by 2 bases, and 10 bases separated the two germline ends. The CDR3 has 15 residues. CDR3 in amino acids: CASSLAPGTNTEAFF. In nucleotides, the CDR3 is TGTGCCAGCAGCTTAGCGCCAGGGACCAACACTGAAGCTTTCTTT.

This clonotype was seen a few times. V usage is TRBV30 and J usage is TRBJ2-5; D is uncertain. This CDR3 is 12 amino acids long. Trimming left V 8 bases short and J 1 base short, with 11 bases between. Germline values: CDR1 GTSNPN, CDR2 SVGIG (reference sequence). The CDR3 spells CANGRFQETQYF. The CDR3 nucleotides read TGTGCCAACGGACGGTTCCAAGAGACCCAGTACTTC.

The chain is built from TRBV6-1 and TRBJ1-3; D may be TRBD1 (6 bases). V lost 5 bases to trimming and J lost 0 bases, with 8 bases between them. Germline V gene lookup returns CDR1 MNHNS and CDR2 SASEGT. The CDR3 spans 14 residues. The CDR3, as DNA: TGTGCCAGCAGTACAGGGTCCTCTGGAAACACCATATATTTT. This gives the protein CASSTGSSGNTIYF.

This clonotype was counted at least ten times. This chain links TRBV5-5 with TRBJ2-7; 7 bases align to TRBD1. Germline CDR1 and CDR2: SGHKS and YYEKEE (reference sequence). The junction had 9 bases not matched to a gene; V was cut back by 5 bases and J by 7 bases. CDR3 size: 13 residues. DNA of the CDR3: TGTGCCAGCAGTCATCAAGGGGGCTGGGAGCAGTACTTC. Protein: CASSHQGGWEQYF.

The CDR3 reads CASSFSAPDYEQYF. For the CDR3, the DNA is TGTGCCAGCAGCTTTTCGGCGCCAGACTACGAGCAGTACTTC. The chain couples TRBV11-2 to TRBJ2-7; D gene ambiguous. V was clipped by 3 bases and J by 3 bases, with 12 bases between them. The germline V gene encodes CDR1 SGHAT and CDR2 FQNNGV. The CDR3 spans 14 residues.

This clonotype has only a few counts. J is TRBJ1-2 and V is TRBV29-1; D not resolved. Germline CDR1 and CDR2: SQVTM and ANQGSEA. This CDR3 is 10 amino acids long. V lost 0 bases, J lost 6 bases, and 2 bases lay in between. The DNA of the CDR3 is TGCAGCGTTGAAGAGAATGGCTACACCTTC. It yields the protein CSVEENGYTF.

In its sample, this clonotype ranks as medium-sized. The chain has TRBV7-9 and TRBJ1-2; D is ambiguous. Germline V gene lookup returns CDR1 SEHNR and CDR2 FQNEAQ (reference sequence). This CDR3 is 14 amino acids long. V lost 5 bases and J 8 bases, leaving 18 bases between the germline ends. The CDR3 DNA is TGTGCCAGCAGCCCTAGGGCCGCCCCCGACGGCTACACCTTC. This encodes CASSPRAAPDGYTF.

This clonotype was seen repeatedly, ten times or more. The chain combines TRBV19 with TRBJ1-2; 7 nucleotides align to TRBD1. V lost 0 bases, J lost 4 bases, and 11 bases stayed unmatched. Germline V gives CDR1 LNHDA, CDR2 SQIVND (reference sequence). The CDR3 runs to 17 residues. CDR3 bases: TGTGCCAGTAGTATAGATCGGAGTACAGGGGCCTCCTATGGCTACACCTTC. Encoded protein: CASSIDRSTGASYGYTF.

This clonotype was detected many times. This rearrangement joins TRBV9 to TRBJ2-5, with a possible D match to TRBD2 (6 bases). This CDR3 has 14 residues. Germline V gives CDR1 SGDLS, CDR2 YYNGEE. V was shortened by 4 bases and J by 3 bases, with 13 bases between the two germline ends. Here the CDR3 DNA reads TGTGCCAGCAGCACCGGGACTTGGGAAGAGACCCAGTACTTC. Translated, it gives CASSTGTWEETQYF.

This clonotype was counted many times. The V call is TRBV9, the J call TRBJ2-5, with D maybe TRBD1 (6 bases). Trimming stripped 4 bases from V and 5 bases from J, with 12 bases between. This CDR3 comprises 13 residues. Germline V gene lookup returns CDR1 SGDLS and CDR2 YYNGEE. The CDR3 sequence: CASSPQGAETQYF. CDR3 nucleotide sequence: TGTGCCAGCAGCCCACAGGGCGCGGAGACCCAGTACTTC. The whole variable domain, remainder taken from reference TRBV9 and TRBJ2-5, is DSGVTQTPKHLITATGQRVTLRCSPRSGDLSVYWYQQSLDQGLQFLIQYYNGEERAKGNILERFSAQQFPDLHSELNLSSLELGDSALYFCASSPQGAETQYFGPGTRLLVL.

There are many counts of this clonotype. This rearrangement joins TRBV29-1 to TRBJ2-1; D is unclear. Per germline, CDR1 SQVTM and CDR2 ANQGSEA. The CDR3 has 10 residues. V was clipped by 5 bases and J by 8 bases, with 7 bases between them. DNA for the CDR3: TGCAGCGTTCTTAATGATGAGCAGTTCTTC. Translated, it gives CSVLNDEQFF.

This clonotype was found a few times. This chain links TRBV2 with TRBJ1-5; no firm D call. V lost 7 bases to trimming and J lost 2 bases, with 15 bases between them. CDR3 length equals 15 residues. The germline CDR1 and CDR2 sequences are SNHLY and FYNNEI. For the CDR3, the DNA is TGTGCCAGCACCTACGTTGGGGAAGGCAATCAGCCCCAGCATTTT. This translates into CASTYVGEGNQPQHF.

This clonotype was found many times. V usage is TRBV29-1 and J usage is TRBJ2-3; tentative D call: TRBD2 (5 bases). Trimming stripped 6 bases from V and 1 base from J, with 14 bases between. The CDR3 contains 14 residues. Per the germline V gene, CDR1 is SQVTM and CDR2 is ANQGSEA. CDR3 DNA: TGCAGCGTCCGTGGCAGGCGGGGCACAGATACGCAGTATTTT. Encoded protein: CSVRGRRGTDTQYF.

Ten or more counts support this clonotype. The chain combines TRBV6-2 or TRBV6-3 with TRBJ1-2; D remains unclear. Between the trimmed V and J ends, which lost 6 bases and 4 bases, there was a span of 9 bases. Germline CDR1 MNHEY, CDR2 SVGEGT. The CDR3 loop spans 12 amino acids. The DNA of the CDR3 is TGTGCCAGCAGCGGACGGCTCTATGGCTACACCTTC. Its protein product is CASSGRLYGYTF.

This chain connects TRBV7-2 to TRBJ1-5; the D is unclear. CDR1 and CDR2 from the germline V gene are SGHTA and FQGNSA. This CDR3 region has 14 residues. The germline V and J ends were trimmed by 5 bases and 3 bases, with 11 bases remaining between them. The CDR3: CASSSRSPNQPQHF. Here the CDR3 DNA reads TGTGCCAGCAGCAGCCGTAGCCCCAATCAGCCCCAGCATTTT.

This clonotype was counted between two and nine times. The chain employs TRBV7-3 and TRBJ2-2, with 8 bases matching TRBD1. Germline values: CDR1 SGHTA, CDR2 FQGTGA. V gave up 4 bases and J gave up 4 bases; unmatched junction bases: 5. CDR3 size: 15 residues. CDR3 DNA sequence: TGTGCCAGCAGCTCGGGACAGGCGTCCACCGGGGAGCTGTTTTTT. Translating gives CASSSGQASTGELFF.

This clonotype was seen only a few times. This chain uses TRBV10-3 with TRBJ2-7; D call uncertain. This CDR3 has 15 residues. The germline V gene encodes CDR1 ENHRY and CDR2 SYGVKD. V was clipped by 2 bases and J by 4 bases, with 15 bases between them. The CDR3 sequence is CAISEGLAGPYEQYF. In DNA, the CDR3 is TGTGCCATCAGTGAGGGGTTGGCTGGACCATACGAGCAGTACTTC.

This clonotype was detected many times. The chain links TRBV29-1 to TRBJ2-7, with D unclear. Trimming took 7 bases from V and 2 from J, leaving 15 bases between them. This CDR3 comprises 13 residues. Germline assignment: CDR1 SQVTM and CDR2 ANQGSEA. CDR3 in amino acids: CSGLKVGTYEQYF. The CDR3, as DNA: TGCAGCGGCCTTAAGGTGGGGACCTACGAGCAGTACTTC.

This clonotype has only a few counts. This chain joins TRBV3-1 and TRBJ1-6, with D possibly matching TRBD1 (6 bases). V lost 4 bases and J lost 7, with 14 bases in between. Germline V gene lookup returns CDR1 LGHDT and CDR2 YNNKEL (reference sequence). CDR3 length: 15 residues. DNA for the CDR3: TGTGCCAGCAGCCGGTCGGGACAAACCAATTCACCCCTCCACTTT. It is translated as CASSRSGQTNSPLHF.

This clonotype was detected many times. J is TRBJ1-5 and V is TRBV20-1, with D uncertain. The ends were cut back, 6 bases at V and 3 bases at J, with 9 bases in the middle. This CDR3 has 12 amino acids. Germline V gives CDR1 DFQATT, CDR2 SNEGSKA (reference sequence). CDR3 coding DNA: TGCAGTGCCGCTAAAATCAATCAGCCCCAGCATTTT. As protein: CSAAKINQPQHF.

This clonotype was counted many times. CDR3 protein: CASFRQTNEQFF. The CDR3 DNA sequence: TGTGCCAGCTTCAGACAGACCAATGAGCAGTTCTTC. The rearrangement joins TRBV5-6 to TRBJ2-1; TRBD1 might be the D (5 bases). The CDR3 spans 12 residues. Germline lookup yields CDR1 SGHDT and CDR2 YYEEEE. With 7 bases removed from V and 6 bases from J, the gap between germline ends came to 11 bases.

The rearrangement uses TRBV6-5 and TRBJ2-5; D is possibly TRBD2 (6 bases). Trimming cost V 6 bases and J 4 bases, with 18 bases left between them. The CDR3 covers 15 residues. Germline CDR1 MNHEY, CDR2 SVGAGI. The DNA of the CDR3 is TGTGCCAGCAGCAAGGACACGGGGGTTGTAGAGACCCAGTACTTC. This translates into CASSKDTGVVETQYF.

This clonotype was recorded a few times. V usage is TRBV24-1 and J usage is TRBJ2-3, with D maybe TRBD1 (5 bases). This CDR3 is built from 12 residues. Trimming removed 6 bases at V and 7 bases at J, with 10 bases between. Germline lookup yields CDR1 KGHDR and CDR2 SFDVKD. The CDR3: CATSPTGHTQYF. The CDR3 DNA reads TGTGCCACCAGTCCCACAGGTCATACGCAGTATTTT.

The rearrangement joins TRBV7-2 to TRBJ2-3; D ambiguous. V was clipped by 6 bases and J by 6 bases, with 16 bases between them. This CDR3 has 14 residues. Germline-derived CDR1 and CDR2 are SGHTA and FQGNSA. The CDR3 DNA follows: TGTGCCAGCAGGCAAGCGCAGCCCGGGGATACGCAGTATTTT. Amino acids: CASRQAQPGDTQYF.

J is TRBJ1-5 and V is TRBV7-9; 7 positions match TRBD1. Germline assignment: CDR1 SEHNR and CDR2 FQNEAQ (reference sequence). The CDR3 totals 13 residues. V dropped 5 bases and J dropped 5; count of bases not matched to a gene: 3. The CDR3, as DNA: TGTGCCAGCAGCCAGGGACAGCATCAGCCCCAGCATTTT. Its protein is CASSQGQHQPQHF.